The 19 T cell receptor beta chains below were found in one sample sequenced in a study of neurological immune-mediated disorders. TCRdb ran MiXCR on the 5' RACE reads and lists one entry per CDR3 protein. The data hold 45,000 to 50,000 distinct CDR3 sequences, with under 3.5% observed a single time. Specimen: PBMCs. Receptors were obtained from a woman aged 50 to 60 with multiple sclerosis.

This clonotype was observed at least ten times. The V gene is TRBV5-1, the J gene TRBJ2-1, with D tentatively TRBD2 (6 bases). CDR3 length: 13 amino acids. Trimming removed 2 bases from V and 4 bases from J, with 7 bases in between. Germline CDR1 SGHRS, CDR2 YFSETQ. CDR3 sequence (DNA): TGCGCCAGCAGCTTTCGGGAGTACAATGAGCAGTTCTTC. This encodes CASSFREYNEQFF.

This clonotype was seen at least ten times. The rearrangement uses TRBV28 and TRBJ2-2, with 12 nucleotides matching TRBD1. CDR1 is MDHEN, CDR2 SYDVKM, per germline. CDR3 length: 13 residues. The V and J ends lost 9 bases and 6 bases, in that order; junction bases with no gene match: 2. The CDR3 DNA reads as TGTGCCAGTTGGGACAGGGGGCCCGGGGAGCTGTTTTTT. This encodes CASWDRGPGELFF. The entire variable domain, with the rest obtained from reference TRBV28 and TRBJ2-2, is as follows: DVKVTQSSRYLVKRTGEKVFLECVQDMDHENMFWYRQDPGLGLRLIYFSYDVKMKEKGDIPEGYSVSREKKERFSLILESASTNQTSMYLCASWDRGPGELFFGEGSRLTVL.

The chain is built from TRBV18 and TRBJ1-1, with 7 bases that match TRBD1. The V gene's germline CDR1 is KGHSH and CDR2 LQKENI. The length of the CDR3 is 13 residues. J gave up 12 bases and V 5 bases, and 12 bases lay outside the gene matches. CDR3 protein: CASSTGTEDSPFF. The CDR3 DNA follows: TGTGCCAGCTCAACCGGGACAGAGGACTCGCCTTTCTTT.

Of note for this clonotype: One junction end disagrees with the germline gene, perhaps due to a read error. V usage is TRBV7-7 and J usage is TRBJ2-1; weak D call: TRBD2 (6 bases). The CDR3 runs to 17 residues. CDR1 SSHAT and CDR2 FNYEAQ come from the germline V gene (reference sequence). CDR3 region: CASSLSLGGGLYNEQFF. The DNA for the CDR3 is TGTGCTAGCAGCTTATCGTTGGGTGGCGGACTATACAATGAGCAGTTCTTC.

This clonotype came up many times. The chain has TRBV20-1 and TRBJ2-7; 10 bases fit TRBD2. Germline trimming cut 3 bases from V and 5 bases from J; bases unmatched to any gene: 7. Germline CDR1 and CDR2: DFQATT and SNEGSKA (reference sequence). CDR3 length: 14 amino acids. The CDR3 region is CSASVSLAGDEQYF. CDR3 DNA sequence: TGCAGTGCTAGCGTGTCGCTAGCGGGAGACGAGCAGTACTTC.

This clonotype was found many times. The chain joins TRBV20-1 to TRBJ2-1; D possibly corresponds to TRBD1 (7 bases). Germline CDR1 and CDR2: DFQATT and SNEGSKA (reference sequence). CDR3 length: 19 amino acids. V was cut by 6 bases and J by 4 bases, with 31 bases left in between. DNA of the CDR3: TGCAGTGCCTCGGGGGACAGAGATCCTTGGGGGGCCGAGTACAATGAGCAGTTCTTC. This codes for CSASGDRDPWGAEYNEQFF.

In its sample, this clonotype was seen many times. J is TRBJ1-2 and V is TRBV7-2; 7 bases line up with TRBD1. Germline CDR1 reads SGHTA; CDR2 reads FQGNSA. With 4 bases clipped from V and 5 bases from J, the junction kept 10 bases outside the gene matches. The CDR3 is made up of 15 amino acids. CDR3 in DNA: TGTGCCAGCAGCTCAAGCGCCAGGGGGTTTTATGGCTACACCTTC. It encodes CASSSSARGFYGYTF.

This clonotype showed up many times. The chain uses TRBV3-1 and TRBJ2-1; no reliable D call. Trimming cost V 0 bases and J 2 bases, with 5 bases left between them. Germline V gene lookup returns CDR1 LGHDT and CDR2 YNNKEL (reference sequence). The CDR3 length is 14 residues. The DNA for the CDR3 is TGTGCCAGCAGCCAAGATGTAGCCTACAATGAGCAGTTCTTC. Translation: CASSQDVAYNEQFF.

This clonotype has ten or more counts. The gene calls are TRBV10-3 and TRBJ1-5; the match to TRBD1 covers 8 bases. CDR1 and CDR2 (germline): ENHRY, SYGVKD. CDR3 length: 17 amino acids. With 10 bases clipped from V and 5 bases from J, the junction kept 19 bases outside the gene matches. The DNA for the CDR3 is TGTGCCACCCGAGGTCAGGGGGCGGAGGGGGACGATCAGCCCCAGCATTTT. It encodes CATRGQGAEGDDQPQHF.

This clonotype was recorded many times. This sequence joins TRBV18 and TRBJ2-7; TRBD1 agrees at 10 bases. The V gene's germline CDR1 is KGHSH and CDR2 LQKENI. This CDR3 is built from 15 residues. V dropped 6 bases and J dropped 3; count of bases not matched to a gene: 8. CDR3 protein: CASSYSTGGNYEQYV. Written as DNA, the CDR3 is TGTGCCAGCTCCTATTCGACAGGGGGCAACTACGAGCAGTACGTC.

This clonotype has a count of ten or more. The chain is built from TRBV9 and TRBJ2-3; the match to TRBD2 covers 8 bases. J lost 4 bases, V lost 0 bases, and 7 bases had no gene match. This CDR3 is built from 16 residues. The V gene's germline CDR1 is SGDLS and CDR2 YYNGEE. The DNA for the CDR3 is TGTGCCAGCAGCGTAGGGACTAGCCGCCCCCCAGATACGCAGTATTTT. This codes for CASSVGTSRPPDTQYF.

This clonotype was counted ten times or more. The chain couples TRBV20-1 to TRBJ1-5; D uncertain. V lost 5 bases, J lost 5 bases, and 19 bases lay in between. Germline assignment: CDR1 DFQATT and CDR2 SNEGSKA (reference sequence). This CDR3 has 15 amino acids. CDR3 DNA: TGCAGTGCTCCCAGAGTAGGTGGTTTTGATCAGCCCCAGCATTTT. This encodes CSAPRVGGFDQPQHF.

This clonotype was recorded many times. This sequence joins TRBV12-3 or TRBV12-4 and TRBJ1-4; TRBD1 agrees at 7 bases. The CDR3 contains 14 residues. J gave up 8 bases and V 6 bases, and 9 bases lay outside the gene matches. CDR3 region: CASSRTGVREKLFF. The CDR3 DNA follows: TGTGCCAGCAGCCGCACAGGGGTGCGGGAAAAACTGTTTTTT.

At least ten counts were recorded for this clonotype. V and J are TRBV27 and TRBJ2-2; a possible D gene is TRBD1 (5 bases). Germline loops: CDR1 MNHEY, CDR2 SMNVEV (reference sequence). CDR3 length equals 13 residues. V was clipped by 7 bases and J by 3 bases, with 9 bases between them. CDR3 nucleotides: TGTGCCAGCATGACAGCTTACACCGGGGAGCTGTTTTTT. Translated: CASMTAYTGELFF.

This clonotype was recorded many times. V usage is TRBV5-1 and J usage is TRBJ2-5; D uncertain. In germline, CDR1 is SGHRS, CDR2 YFSETQ. V was clipped by 2 bases and J by 2 bases, with 10 bases between them. The CDR3 runs 14 residues. The CDR3 spells CASSFSMLQETQYF. CDR3 nucleotide sequence: TGCGCCAGCAGCTTCTCGATGCTGCAAGAGACCCAGTACTTC. The full variable domain, its missing parts supplied by reference TRBV5-1 and TRBJ2-5, is KAGVTQTPRYLIKTRGQQVTLSCSPISGHRSVSWYQQTPGQGLQFLFEYFSETQRNKGNFPGRFSGRQFSNSRSEMNVSTLELGDSALYLCASSFSMLQETQYFGPGTRLLVL.

Many counts were recorded for this clonotype. The chain has TRBV24-1 and TRBJ1-2, with D unresolved. V was cut by 4 bases and J by 4 bases, with 12 bases left in between. The germline V gene encodes CDR1 KGHDR and CDR2 SFDVKD. This CDR3 has 14 residues. The CDR3 region is CATSDVEGSYGYTF. In DNA form, the CDR3 reads TGTGCCACCAGTGACGTGGAGGGATCCTATGGCTACACCTTC.

There are many counts of this clonotype. The chain links TRBV2 to TRBJ1-2, with unresolved D. Germline V gives CDR1 SNHLY, CDR2 FYNNEI. Trimming cost V 4 bases and J 4 bases, with 10 bases left between them. CDR3 length: 13 amino acids. The CDR3 protein is CASSGVNPYGYTF. The CDR3 bases are TGTGCCAGCAGTGGAGTAAACCCCTATGGCTACACCTTC.

This clonotype was seen a handful of times. A much larger clone lies one base from this, so it may be a read error. The chain joins TRBV2 to TRBJ1-5, with D maybe TRBD1 (5 bases). This CDR3 is 14 amino acids long. The V gene's germline CDR1 is SNHLY and CDR2 FYNNEI. In DNA form, the CDR3 reads TGTGCCAGCAGGGCGTGGGGGAGGGATCAGGCCCAGAATTTT. Protein sequence: CASRAWGRDQAQNF.

This clonotype has at least ten counts. The V gene is TRBV5-5, the J gene TRBJ2-7, with D possibly matching TRBD1 (5 bases). The V and J ends lost 4 bases and 0 bases respectively, with 14 bases between them. Germline V gene sequence: CDR1 SGHKS, CDR2 YYEKEE (reference sequence). The CDR3 is made up of 15 amino acids. CDR3: CASSLGHLSSYEQYV. The CDR3 coding sequence is TGTGCCAGCAGCCTCGGACACCTGAGCTCCTACGAGCAGTACGTC.